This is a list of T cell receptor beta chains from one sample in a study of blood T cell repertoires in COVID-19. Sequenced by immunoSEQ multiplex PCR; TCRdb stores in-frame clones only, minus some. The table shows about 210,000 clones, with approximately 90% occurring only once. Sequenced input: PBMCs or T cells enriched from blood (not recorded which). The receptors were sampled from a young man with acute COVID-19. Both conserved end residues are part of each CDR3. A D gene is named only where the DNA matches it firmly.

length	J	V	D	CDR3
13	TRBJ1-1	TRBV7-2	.	CASSVGRDTEAFF
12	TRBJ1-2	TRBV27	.	CASSPDSYGYTF
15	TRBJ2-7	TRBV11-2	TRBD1	CASSSERTGLYEQYF
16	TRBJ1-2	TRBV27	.	CASSQTTGAIGYGYTF
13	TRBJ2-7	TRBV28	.	CASSLGRGYEQYF
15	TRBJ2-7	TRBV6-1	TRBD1	CASSEEYRGLYEQYF
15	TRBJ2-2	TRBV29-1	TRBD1	CSVRPGQGNTGELFF
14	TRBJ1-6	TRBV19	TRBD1	CASTLTGNNSPLHF
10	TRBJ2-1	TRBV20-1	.	CSAPSNEQFF
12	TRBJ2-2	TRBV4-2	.	CASETNTGELFF
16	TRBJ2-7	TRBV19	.	CASSIGSAQLGYEQYF
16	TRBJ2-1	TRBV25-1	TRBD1	CASSAGTGGPYNEQFF
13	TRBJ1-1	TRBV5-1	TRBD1	CASISGGSTEAFF
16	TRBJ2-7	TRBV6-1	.	CASSELDGGRSYEQYF
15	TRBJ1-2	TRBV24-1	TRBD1	CATSEAGGDYYGYTF
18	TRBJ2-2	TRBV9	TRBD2	CASSARPARTSFHGELFF
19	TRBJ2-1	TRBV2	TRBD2	CASSEIGGKGLAGDNEQFF
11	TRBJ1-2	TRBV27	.	CASTPNYGYTF
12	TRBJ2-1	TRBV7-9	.	CASSLYLDEQFF
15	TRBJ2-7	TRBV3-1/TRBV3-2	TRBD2	CASSQDSGSSYEQYF
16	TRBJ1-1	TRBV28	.	CASSSIQANQGTEAFF
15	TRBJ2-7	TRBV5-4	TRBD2	CASSMGLAGSYEQYF
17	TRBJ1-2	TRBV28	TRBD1	CASSTPPTGGEKSGYTF
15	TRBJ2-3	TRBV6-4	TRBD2	CASSDSAGGADTQYF
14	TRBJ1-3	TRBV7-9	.	CASSSGGVGNTIYF
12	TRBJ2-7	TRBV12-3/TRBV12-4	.	CASTLTGAEQYF
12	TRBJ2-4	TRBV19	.	CASSIGLNIQYF
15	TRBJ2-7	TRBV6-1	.	CASSEEGAGSYEQYF
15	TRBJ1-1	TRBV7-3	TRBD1	CASSLGTGENTEAFF
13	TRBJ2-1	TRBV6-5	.	CATLTGSYNEQFF
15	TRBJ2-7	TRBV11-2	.	CASSSPRTVSYEQYF
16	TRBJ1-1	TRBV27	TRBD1	CASSERTGLGGTEAFF
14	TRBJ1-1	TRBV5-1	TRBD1	CASSLDRGGPEAFF
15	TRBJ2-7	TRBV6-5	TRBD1	CASRARQGGSYEQYF
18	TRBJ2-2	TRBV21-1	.	CASSKGRGLEGGTGELFF
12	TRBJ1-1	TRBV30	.	CAWNRDRSTAFF
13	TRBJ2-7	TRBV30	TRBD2	CAWSGGTRGEQYF
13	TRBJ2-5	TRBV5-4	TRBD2	CASRTSGQETQYF
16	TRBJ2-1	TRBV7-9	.	CASSPLGGSAYNEQFF
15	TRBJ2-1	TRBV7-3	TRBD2	CASSPLAGAYNEQFF
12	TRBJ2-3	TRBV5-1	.	CASSSSTDTQYF
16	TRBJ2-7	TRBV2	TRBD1	CASRYLPGQGSYEQYF
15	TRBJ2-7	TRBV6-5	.	CASLLYYTSADEQYF
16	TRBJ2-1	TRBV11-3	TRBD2	CASSPPGGRGDHEQFF
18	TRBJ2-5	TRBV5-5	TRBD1	CASSLEASRDRVGETQYF
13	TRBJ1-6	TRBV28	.	CASTGARRSPLHF
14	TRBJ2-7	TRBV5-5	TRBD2	CASSVSSGAIEQYF
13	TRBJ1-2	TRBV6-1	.	CASSLTSNYGYTF
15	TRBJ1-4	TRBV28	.	CASSRRTELNEKLFF
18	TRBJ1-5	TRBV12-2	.	CASRFRTAVPYSNQPQHF
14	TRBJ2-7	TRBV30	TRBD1	CAWRGTDVTYEQYF
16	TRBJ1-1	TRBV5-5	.	CASSLASGAGRTEAFF
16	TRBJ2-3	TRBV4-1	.	CASSPGTRTSTDTQYF
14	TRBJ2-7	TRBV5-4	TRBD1	CASGLGQGAGEQYF
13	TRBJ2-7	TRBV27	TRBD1	CASSFTGGNEQYF